This TCR beta chain is drawn from a study of blood T cell repertoires in COVID-19. This clone was observed a single time. The study drew participants aged about 18 to 90 years from around 24 US areas. Researchers sorted participants into cohorts using their self-reported clinical history. Donors in Cohort 3 who had recovered were those with two negative PCRs, healthcare professional clearance, or resolution of their symptoms. Assay: immunoSEQ multiplex PCR; the TCRdb copy retains only in-frame clones and omits some. There are 360,000 or so clones in the sample; 85% to 90% occur only once, and around 1.7% lies in the top ten. The CDR3 is 13 amino acids. CDR1 SQVTM and CDR2 ANQGSEA come from the germline V gene. V shed 3 bases, J shed 4 bases, and the junction held 5 bases outside the gene matches.

The sequenced sample consisted of PBMCs or T cells enriched from blood (not recorded which). This sequence was found in a woman aged 30 to 39 who had recovered from COVID-19. The chain uses TRBV29-1 and TRBJ1-1, with 7 bases aligning to TRBD1. The CDR3 DNA is TGCAGCGTTGAGGGAACAGGGGTCACTGAAGCTTTCTTT. Its translation: CSVEGTGVTEAFF.